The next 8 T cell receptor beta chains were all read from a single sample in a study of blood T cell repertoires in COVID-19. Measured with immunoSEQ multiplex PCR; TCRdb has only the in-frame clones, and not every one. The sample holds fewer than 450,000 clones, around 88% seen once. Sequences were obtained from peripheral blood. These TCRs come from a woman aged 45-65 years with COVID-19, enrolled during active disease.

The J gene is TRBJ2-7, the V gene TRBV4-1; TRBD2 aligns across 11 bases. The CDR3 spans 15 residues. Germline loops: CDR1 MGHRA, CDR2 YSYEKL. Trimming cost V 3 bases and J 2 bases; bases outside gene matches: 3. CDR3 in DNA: TGCGCCAGCAGCCACGATAGCGGGGGGGCCTACGAGCAGTACTTC. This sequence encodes CASSHDSGGAYEQYF.

CDR3 sequence (DNA): TGTGCCAGCGGGGGCGCAATCGGGGAGCTGTTTTTT. This sequence encodes CASGGAIGELFF. The rearrangement joins TRBV28 to TRBJ2-2; weak D call: TRBD1 (6 bases). Trimming stripped 8 bases from V and 7 bases from J, with 11 bases between. This CDR3 region has 12 residues. Germline V gives CDR1 MDHEN, CDR2 SYDVKM.

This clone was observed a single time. The CDR3 DNA reads as TGCGCCAGCAGCCTCAACCCTCTTGACAGCAGGAATGGCTACACCTTC. This codes for CASSLNPLDSRNGYTF. This rearrangement joins TRBV4-1 to TRBJ1-2; D might be TRBD1 (5 bases). Germline loops: CDR1 MGHRA, CDR2 YSYEKL. The CDR3 length is 16 residues. With 4 bases removed from V and 6 bases from J, the gap between germline ends came to 21 bases.

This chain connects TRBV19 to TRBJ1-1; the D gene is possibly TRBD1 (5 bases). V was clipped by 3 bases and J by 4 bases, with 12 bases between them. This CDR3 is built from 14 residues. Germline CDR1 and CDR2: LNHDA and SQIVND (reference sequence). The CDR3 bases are TGTGCCAGTAGTATGGTTAGGGGTTCCACTGAAGCTTTCTTT. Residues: CASSMVRGSTEAFF.

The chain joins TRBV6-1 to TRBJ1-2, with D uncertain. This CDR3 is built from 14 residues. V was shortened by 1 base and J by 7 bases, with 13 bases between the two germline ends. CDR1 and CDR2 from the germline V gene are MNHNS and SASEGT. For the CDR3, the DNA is TGTGCCAGCAGTGAAGGACTGGTGGTGAGTGGCTACACCTTC. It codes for CASSEGLVVSGYTF.

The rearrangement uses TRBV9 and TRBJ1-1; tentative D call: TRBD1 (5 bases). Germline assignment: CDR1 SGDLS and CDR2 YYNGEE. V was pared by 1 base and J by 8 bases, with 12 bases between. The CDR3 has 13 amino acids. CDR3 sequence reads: CASSVWFGAEAFF. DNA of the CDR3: TGTGCCAGCAGCGTATGGTTTGGGGCCGAAGCTTTCTTT.

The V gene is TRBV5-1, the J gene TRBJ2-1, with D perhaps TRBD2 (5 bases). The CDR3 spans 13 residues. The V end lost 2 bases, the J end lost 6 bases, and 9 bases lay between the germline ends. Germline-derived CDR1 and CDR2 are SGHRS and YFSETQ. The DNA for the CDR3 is TGCGCCAGCAGCTTCGGACTCCTCAATGAGCAGTTCTTC. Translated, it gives CASSFGLLNEQFF.

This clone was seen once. CDR3 coding DNA: TGTGCCAGCAGCCAACCGCGACAGGGGCTATTCAATCAGCCCCAGCATTTT. Amino acids: CASSQPRQGLFNQPQHF. This chain connects TRBV4-2 to TRBJ1-5; 8 bases align to TRBD1. The CDR3 runs to 17 residues. The germline CDR1 and CDR2 sequences are LGHNA and YNFKEQ. The V gene end was trimmed by 2 bases and the J gene end by 3 bases; junction bases not matched to a gene: 9.